A selection of T cell receptor beta chains follows, all from one sample in a study of identical twins. TCRdb re-analysed the 5' RACE reads in MiXCR, keeping a single row per CDR3 protein. The sample carries 250,000 or so distinct CDR3 sequences, around 6.6% recorded once. This sample also appeared in a second study, on yellow fever vaccine responses in identical twins.

The source material was memory (CD45RO+) T cells sorted from blood. These receptors originate from a woman aged 18-29 years in good health. Each CDR3 is given with its conserved first and last residue. The order of the fields is J gene, clone size, V gene, D gene, CDR3 DNA, CDR3 protein. A D gene is named only where the DNA matches it firmly. The size of a clone is reported for some rows only, either as once, few or many, or as a class for expanded clones.

J: TRBJ2-1; size: many; V: TRBV5-1; D: TRBD2; DNA: TGCGCCACCTCCTCTATAGCCGGGGGGGGCGTCCACAATGAGCAGTTCTTC; CDR3: CATSSIAGGGVHNEQFF
J: TRBJ1-6; size: few; V: TRBV11-3; D: NA; DNA: TGTGCCAGCAGCGTCGGCGGTAATTCACCCCTCCACTTT; CDR3: CASSVGGNSPLHF
J: TRBJ1-5; size: many; V: TRBV7-8; D: NA; DNA: TGTGCCAGCAGCTTAGTTGGTTCTAGCAATCAGCCCCAGCATTTT; CDR3: CASSLVGSSNQPQHF
J: TRBJ1-1; size: few; V: TRBV20-1; D: NA; DNA: TGCAGTGCTTCCTATCACAGAATTGAAGCTTTCTTT; CDR3: CSASYHRIEAFF
J: TRBJ2-5; size: few; V: TRBV28; D: NA; DNA: TGTGCCAGCAGTTTATTAGGGACCCAGTACTTC; CDR3: CASSLLGTQYF
J: TRBJ2-7; size: many; V: TRBV4-2; D: NA; DNA: TGTGCCAGCAGCCAAGGTACAGGGAACTACGAGCAGTACTTC; CDR3: CASSQGTGNYEQYF
J: TRBJ2-3; size: NA; V: TRBV5-5; D: NA; DNA: TGTGCCAGCAGCCAACAGGGTGAGGCAGATACGCAGTATTTT; CDR3: CASSQQGEADTQYF
J: TRBJ2-3; size: few; V: TRBV28; D: NA; DNA: TGTGCCAGCAGTTTGCACCTTAGCGGTCCTAGCACAGATACGCAGTATTTT; CDR3: CASSLHLSGPSTDTQYF
J: TRBJ2-4; size: NA; V: TRBV27; D: NA; DNA: TGTGCCAGCAGTTTATCCTGGGGCGCCAAAAACATTCAGTACTTC; CDR3: CASSLSWGAKNIQYF
J: TRBJ1-4; size: many; V: TRBV5-1; D: TRBD1; DNA: TGCGCCAGCCCGGACAGGACTAATGAAAAACTGTTTTTT; CDR3: CASPDRTNEKLFF
J: TRBJ2-7; size: NA; V: TRBV21-1; D: NA; DNA: TGTGCCAGCAGCAAAGGACAGGGGAAAAAGTACTTC; CDR3: CASSKGQGKKYF
J: TRBJ1-5; size: NA; V: TRBV20-1; D: TRBD1; DNA: TGCAGTGCTTACACAGGGGACAATCAGCCCCAGCATTTT; CDR3: CSAYTGDNQPQHF
J: TRBJ2-3; size: many; V: TRBV12-3/TRBV12-4; D: NA; DNA: TGTGCCAGCAGTTTTGGCTCATTAGATACGCAGTATTTT; CDR3: CASSFGSLDTQYF
J: TRBJ2-5; size: many; V: TRBV12-3/TRBV12-4; D: TRBD2; DNA: TGTGCCAGCAGTTTAAGTAGCGGGGGGGCCGCGACCCAGTACTTC; CDR3: CASSLSSGGAATQYF
J: TRBJ2-1; size: few; V: TRBV20-1; D: TRBD2; DNA: TGCAGTGCTAGAGGTTGGCGGGAGCACAATGAGCAGTTCTTC; CDR3: CSARGWREHNEQFF
J: TRBJ2-2; size: few; V: TRBV29-1; D: NA; DNA: TGCAGCGTCGGGGTAAACACCGGGGAGCTGTTTTTT; CDR3: CSVGVNTGELFF
J: TRBJ1-1; size: few; V: TRBV10-3; D: NA; DNA: TGTGCCATCAGTGGAGGGGCAGGGGCCTCTGAAGCTTTCTTT; CDR3: CAISGGAGASEAFF
J: TRBJ2-2; size: many; V: TRBV12-3/TRBV12-4; D: TRBD2; DNA: TGTGCCAGCAGTCTAAGACGGGAGGGCCCCACCGGGGAGCTGTTTTTT; CDR3: CASSLRREGPTGELFF
J: TRBJ2-3; size: many; V: TRBV12-3/TRBV12-4; D: TRBD1; DNA: TGTGCCAGCAGGAAGATGGGGACAGCCACAGATACGCAGTATTTT; CDR3: CASRKMGTATDTQYF
J: TRBJ2-1; size: NA; V: TRBV12-3/TRBV12-4; D: TRBD2; DNA: TGTGCCAGCAGTTTAGCGGGAATAATCCTAGCGGGAGGATCCTACAATGAGCAGTTCTTC; CDR3: CASSLAGIILAGGSYNEQFF
J: TRBJ2-3; size: few; V: TRBV7-9; D: NA; DNA: TGTGCCAGCAGCCTAAGGCCTTTTGGAACTACAGATACGCAGTATTTT; CDR3: CASSLRPFGTTDTQYF
J: TRBJ2-7; size: few; V: TRBV21-1; D: NA; DNA: TGTGCCAGCAGCTCCATCGAGGGGGGCGTCAACTACGAGCAGTACTTC; CDR3: CASSSIEGGVNYEQYF
J: TRBJ2-7; size: NA; V: TRBV3-1; D: NA; DNA: TGTGCCAGCAGCCACAATAATCAACGCTACGAGCAGTACTTC; CDR3: CASSHNNQRYEQYF
J: TRBJ2-3; size: NA; V: TRBV20-1; D: NA; DNA: TGCAGTGCTAGAGGGGGCGGGTCGGAGACAGATACGCAGTATTTT; CDR3: CSARGGGSETDTQYF
J: TRBJ1-2; size: NA; V: TRBV18; D: NA; DNA: TGTGCCAGCTCATCGGGTAGGGGGACCAACTATGGCTACACCTTC; CDR3: CASSSGRGTNYGYTF
J: TRBJ2-5; size: NA; V: TRBV2; D: TRBD2; DNA: TGTGCCAGTCAGCGGGAGATCCAAGAGACCCAGTACTTC; CDR3: CASQREIQETQYF
J: TRBJ2-3; size: NA; V: TRBV28; D: TRBD2; DNA: TGTGCCAGCAGGGGTAGCGGGGGCCCTAGCACAGATACGCAGTATTTT; CDR3: CASRGSGGPSTDTQYF
J: TRBJ2-3; size: many; V: TRBV5-5; D: NA; DNA: TGTGCCAGCAGACTGGTGCAGAATACGCAGTATTTT; CDR3: CASRLVQNTQYF
J: TRBJ1-5; size: many; V: TRBV12-3/TRBV12-4; D: NA; DNA: TGTGCCAGCAGCCCCGATGACAGAATAAATCAGCCCCAGCATTTT; CDR3: CASSPDDRINQPQHF
J: TRBJ1-1; size: many; V: TRBV27; D: TRBD1; DNA: TGTGCCAGCAGTTTCTTGGGGACAGGGTACACTGAAGCTTTCTTT; CDR3: CASSFLGTGYTEAFF
J: TRBJ2-7; size: NA; V: TRBV7-8; D: NA; DNA: TGTGCCAGCAGCGCCCATATCTCCCAGCAGTACTTC; CDR3: CASSAHISQQYF
J: TRBJ2-7; size: many; V: TRBV5-1; D: NA; DNA: TGCGCCAGCAGCTTGGGGGGCGTGATCGAGCAGTACTTC; CDR3: CASSLGGVIEQYF
J: TRBJ2-1; size: many; V: TRBV7-2; D: NA; DNA: TGTGCCAGCAGCTTAGATGGGAGAGGGGACAATGAGCAGTTCTTC; CDR3: CASSLDGRGDNEQFF
J: TRBJ1-1; size: NA; V: TRBV7-8; D: NA; DNA: TGTGCCAGCAGCTTAGTGTCGGGGTTGAGCACTGAAGCTTTCTTT; CDR3: CASSLVSGLSTEAFF
J: TRBJ2-1; size: NA; V: TRBV2; D: NA; DNA: TGTGCCAGCCAGCCGACTCCCACGTCCTACAATGAGCAGTTCTTC; CDR3: CASQPTPTSYNEQFF
J: TRBJ1-6; size: few; V: TRBV7-3; D: NA; DNA: TGTGCCAGCAACGGGACGGAGAATTCACCCCTCCACTTT; CDR3: CASNGTENSPLHF
J: TRBJ1-1; size: NA; V: TRBV6-6; D: NA; DNA: TGTGCCAGCACAAGGGGCGGGAAGACTGAAGCTTTCTTT; CDR3: CASTRGGKTEAFF
J: TRBJ2-5; size: many; V: TRBV6-5; D: NA; DNA: TGTGCCAGCAGTGGGGAAGAGACCCAGTACTTC; CDR3: CASSGEETQYF
J: TRBJ2-2; size: NA; V: TRBV15; D: TRBD1; DNA: TGTGCCACCAGAGACACAGGGGAAAACACCGGGGAGCTGTTTTTT; CDR3: CATRDTGENTGELFF
J: TRBJ2-2; size: many; V: TRBV10-3; D: TRBD1; DNA: TGTGCCATCAGACCAGGGACAGGGGGCGTCAAAGGGATACTCACCGGGGAGCTGTTTTTT; CDR3: CAIRPGTGGVKGILTGELFF
J: TRBJ1-2; size: many; V: TRBV5-1; D: NA; DNA: TGCGCCAGCAGCTTGGGAGGTCCTAACTATGGCTACACCTTC; CDR3: CASSLGGPNYGYTF
J: TRBJ2-2; size: NA; V: TRBV4-1; D: TRBD1; DNA: TGCGCCAGCAGCCAGGGACAGGGGTTTGCCGGGGAGCTGTTTTTT; CDR3: CASSQGQGFAGELFF
J: TRBJ2-2; size: NA; V: TRBV6-1; D: TRBD2; DNA: TGTGCCAGCAGCGGGACTAGCGGGAGTATCACCGGGGAGCTGTTTTTT; CDR3: CASSGTSGSITGELFF